This T cell receptor beta chain was identified during a study of T cell responses to AZD1222 COVID-19 vaccine. About the research overall: The study pooled second doses at about 4 or about 12 weeks.

The count of this clone is one. Antigen: not known. The CDR3 sequence is 16 residues long. Trimming removed 2 bases from V and 4 bases from J, with 16 bases in between. From germline, CDR1 is LGHNA and CDR2 YSLEER. Study-wide points: All repertoire sampling was performed exclusively after the peak T cell response. Spike-specific TCR breadth rose after two AZD1222 doses, and depth rose as well.

The data were produced by immunoSEQ multiplex PCR, yet TCRdb's version contains in-frame clones alone and is incomplete. The table has roughly 110,000 clones, more than 75% seen once. This clonotype was sampled from an adult in good health. The rearrangement joins TRBV4-3 to TRBJ2-3, with D possibly called TRBD1 or TRBD2 (5 bases each). Specimen: peripheral blood, collected on day 0 of AZD1222 vaccination. CDR3 protein: CASSQTGTPRADTQYF. The CDR3 DNA follows: TGCGCCAGCAGCCAAACCGGGACGCCTAGGGCAGATACGCAGTATTTT.